The clone carrying this T cell receptor beta chain is medium-sized by share. Its specificity is not known. Time point: sample taken at primary tumor resection. Patients with untreated early-stage non-small cell lung cancer, numbering more than 55, were the donors. TCRdb recomputed calls from the 5' RACE reads with MiXCR, one row per CDR3 protein. The sample shows about 30,000 distinct CDR3 sequences, approximately 6.9% of them seen only once. This sample was included in a study of spatial heterogeneity in lung cancer. For the study at large: Sequence detection consistently recorded a greater number of beta-chain than alpha-chain sequences. Findings and limits, study-wide: Expanded alpha and beta TCR counts within tumors tracked tumor mutation counts. Coverage of tumor T cells, an estimated figure, was approximately 7% for alpha and 11% to 15% for beta chains.

Germline values: CDR1 WSHSY, CDR2 SAAADI. V was shortened by 7 bases and J by 0 bases, with 12 bases between the two germline ends. The CDR3 runs 14 residues. The clonotype comes from a male donor with early-stage non-small cell lung cancer. This rearrangement joins TRBV10-2 to TRBJ1-1, with D unresolved. Sequencing used lung tumor tissue, obtained at surgery. This chain's CDR3 is CASTKAGLNTEAFF. The CDR3, as DNA: TGCGCCAGCACGAAGGCAGGTCTGAACACTGAAGCTTTCTTT.